The 17 T cell receptor beta chains below all came from one sample that was sequenced in a study of cytomegalovirus exposure and HLA in healthy donors. The PCR was carried out with 60 Vbeta primers and 13 Jbeta primers. The method was immunoSEQ multiplex PCR; TCRdb's version includes in-frame clones alone and lacks a portion of them. This sample has 140,000 to 150,000 clones, with around 78% found just once. The sequenced material came from PBMCs. The receptors were sampled from a woman between 18 and 29 years old in good health and CMV-seronegative.

The count of this clone is one. The J gene is TRBJ1-6, the V gene TRBV4-3, with 7 bases lining up with TRBD1. The germline V gene encodes CDR1 LGHNA and CDR2 YSLEER. The V gene end was trimmed by 5 bases and the J gene end by 4 bases; junction bases not matched to a gene: 5. The CDR3 spans 15 residues. This CDR3 reads CASSATGDYNSPLHF. The CDR3 nucleotides are TGCGCCAGCAGCGCAACAGGGGATTATAATTCACCCCTCCACTTT.

This clone was recorded a few times. The rearrangement joins TRBV6-5 to TRBJ1-1, with a possible D match to TRBD1 (5 bases). Germline V gives CDR1 MNHEY, CDR2 SVGAGI. V lost 6 bases and J lost 6, with 17 bases in between. This CDR3 contains 14 residues. The CDR3 sequence is CASRGGAAGSEAFF. DNA of the CDR3: TGTGCCAGCAGGGGCGGGGCAGCGGGATCTGAAGCTTTCTTT.

The chain recombines TRBV18 with TRBJ1-4, with D possibly matching TRBD1 (5 bases). This CDR3 has 15 amino acids. Germline lookup yields CDR1 KGHSH and CDR2 LQKENI. Trimming pared 5 bases from V and 2 bases from J, leaving 12 bases between. Here the CDR3 reads CASSTQGGTNEKLFF. The CDR3 bases are TGTGCCAGCTCAACCCAGGGAGGCACTAATGAAAAACTGTTTTTT.

The chain is built from TRBV15 and TRBJ2-3; 8 bases map to TRBD1. J was trimmed by 2 bases and V by 0 bases; bases with no gene match: 4. Germline CDR1 is LNHNV and CDR2 is YYDKDF (reference sequence). The CDR3 sequence is 16 residues long. The CDR3 nucleotides read TGTGCCACCAGCAGAGATACAGGGGGATACACAGATACGCAGTATTTT. Protein sequence: CATSRDTGGYTDTQYF.

This clone has only a few counts. Here the CDR3 reads CASSYTATGEKLFF. Here the CDR3 DNA reads TGTGCCAGCAGCTACACGGCCACGGGTGAAAAACTGTTTTTT. V usage is TRBV5-6 and J usage is TRBJ1-4; D unclear. The CDR3 covers 14 residues. V lost 3 bases to trimming and J lost 7 bases, with 13 bases between them. Germline values: CDR1 SGHDT, CDR2 YYEEEE. The variable domain in full, completed from reference TRBV5-6 and TRBJ1-4, reads DAGVTQSPTHLIKTRGQQVTLRCSPKSGHDTVSWYQQALGQGPQFIFQYYEEEERQRGNFPDRFSGHQFPNYSSELNVNALLLGDSALYLCASSYTATGEKLFFGSGTQLSVL.

This clone has just a few counts. This rearrangement joins TRBV29-1 to TRBJ2-1, with 11 nucleotides matching TRBD1. Trimming removed 3 bases from V and 1 base from J; junction bases left unmatched: 2. Germline values: CDR1 SQVTM, CDR2 ANQGSEA. There are 15 residues in the CDR3. CDR3 in amino acids: CSVERDRGSYNEQFF. In DNA form, the CDR3 reads TGCAGCGTTGAGAGGGACAGGGGGTCCTACAATGAGCAGTTCTTC.

This clone has just one count. The J gene is TRBJ2-1, the V gene TRBV7-8; no firm D call. CDR3 length: 15 residues. Trimming removed 1 base from V and 3 bases from J, with 10 bases in between. Germline CDR1 and CDR2: SGHVS and FQNEAQ. The CDR3: CASSLDEGVYNEQFF. Written as DNA, the CDR3 is TGTGCCAGCAGCTTAGATGAAGGAGTCTACAATGAGCAGTTCTTC. Full variable domain (missing parts from reference TRBV7-8 and TRBJ2-1): GAGVSQSPRYKVAKRGQDVALRCDPISGHVSLFWYQQALGQGPEFLTYFQNEAQLDKSGLPSDRFFAERPEGSVSTLKIQRTQQEDSAVYLCASSLDEGVYNEQFFGPGTRLTVL.

This clone is medium-sized. This sequence joins TRBV15 and TRBJ2-2; the match to TRBD1 covers 8 bases. This CDR3 spans 17 amino acids. Germline CDR1 and CDR2: LNHNV and YYDKDF (reference sequence). Trimming cost V 3 bases and J 4 bases; bases outside gene matches: 10. The CDR3 DNA sequence: TGTGCCACCAGCAGTGGACCCAGGGGGCTTGGCACCGGGGAGCTGTTTTTT. Its translation: CATSSGPRGLGTGELFF.

This sequence joins TRBV6-1 and TRBJ1-2, with D unresolved. This CDR3 spans 15 amino acids. With 1 base removed from V and 3 bases from J, the gap between germline ends came to 12 bases. Germline V gene sequence: CDR1 MNHNS, CDR2 SASEGT. For the CDR3, the DNA is TGTGCCAGCAGTGAAGTTCCGGAGGAATACTATGGCTACACCTTC. Translating it yields CASSEVPEEYYGYTF.

This clone was seen a single time. This chain connects TRBV13 to TRBJ2-1; D is possibly TRBD2 (5 bases). The CDR3 runs 13 residues. Germline lookup yields CDR1 PRHDT and CDR2 FYEKMQ (reference sequence). Trimming stripped 5 bases from V and 6 bases from J, with 11 bases between. The CDR3 sequence is CASSPPSTNEQFF. DNA of the CDR3: TGTGCCAGCAGCCCCCCTAGCACCAATGAGCAGTTCTTC.

This chain joins TRBV27 and TRBJ2-7; D may be TRBD2 (6 bases). Per the germline V gene, CDR1 is MNHEY and CDR2 is SMNVEV (reference sequence). The V end lost 4 bases, the J end lost 2 bases, and 15 bases lay between the germline ends. The CDR3 has 15 residues. CDR3 loop: CASSSPGLQTYEQYF. The DNA for the CDR3 is TGTGCCAGCAGTTCACCGGGACTTCAAACCTACGAGCAGTACTTC.

CDR3 in DNA: TGTGCCAGCAGCTTGGAGCAGCGGGGGGGCCATGAGCAGTTCTTC. As protein: CASSLEQRGGHEQFF. The chain recombines TRBV5-6 with TRBJ2-1; 10 bases are shared with TRBD2. V was clipped by 0 bases and J by 8 bases; unmatched bases: 5. CDR3 size: 15 residues. Per the germline V gene, CDR1 is SGHDT and CDR2 is YYEEEE.

This chain connects TRBV11-2 to TRBJ2-1; no firm D call. The CDR3 is 12 amino acids. CDR1 SGHAT and CDR2 FQNNGV come from the germline V gene. Trimming shortened V by 1 base and J by 11 bases, and 9 bases separated the two germline ends. The CDR3 bases are TGTGCCAGCAGCTTAGGCCGACACCAGCAGTTCTTC. The encoded protein is CASSLGRHQQFF.

V gene TRBV7-8 combines with J gene TRBJ1-4; a weak D match, TRBD1 (5 bases). From germline, CDR1 is SGHVS and CDR2 FQNEAQ. The CDR3 extends over 15 amino acids. Trimming removed 1 base at V and 8 bases at J, with 14 bases between. This chain's CDR3 is CASSLGSGEGEKLFF. The CDR3 DNA follows: TGTGCCAGCAGCTTAGGATCGGGGGAGGGGGAAAAACTGTTTTTT.

The genes are TRBV5-1 and TRBJ2-5, with 9 bases fitting TRBD2. Trimming took 1 base from V and 5 from J; bases not matched to a gene: 12. The CDR3 spans 17 residues. Germline V gene data show CDR1 as SGHRS and CDR2 as YFSETQ. CDR3 residues: CASSLKRGASNVETQYF. In nucleotides, the CDR3 is TGCGCCAGCAGCTTGAAGCGGGGGGCCTCCAATGTCGAGACCCAGTACTTC.

A note on this clone: A junction end diverges from the germline sequence, so it may reflect a read error. The CDR3 region has the DNA TGTGCCAGCAGCCCGGGGATCTCCAAAAACAGTCAGTACTTC. Amino acids: CASSPGISKNSQYF. The rearrangement links TRBV7-6 to TRBJ2-4; the D gene is possibly TRBD2 (5 bases). Germline V gene lookup returns CDR1 SGHVS and CDR2 FNYEAQ. This CDR3 is 14 amino acids long.

The genes are TRBV5-4 and TRBJ2-1, with 7 nucleotides matching TRBD2. The V and J ends lost 0 bases and 3 bases, in that order; junction bases with no gene match: 3. The CDR3 is 15 amino acids. The germline gives CDR1 SGHNT, CDR2 YYREEE (reference sequence). CDR3 residues: CASSLGGRVYNEQFF. The CDR3 nucleotides read TGTGCCAGCAGCTTGGGCGGGAGAGTCTACAATGAGCAGTTCTTC.